A selection of T cell receptor beta chains follows, all from one sample in a study of T cell responses to AZD1222 COVID-19 vaccine. Measured with immunoSEQ multiplex PCR; TCRdb has only the in-frame clones, and not every one. Of about 120,000 clones listed, approximately 84% were seen once; the top ten hold roughly 7.7%. Material: peripheral blood, obtained on day 0 of AZD1222 vaccination. Source of these receptors: an adult in good health. CDR3s include the opening cysteine and the closing phenylalanine or tryptophan. The D gene is left open where the match is weak. The listing skips clone size in some rows; elsewhere it reads once, few, many or a size class.

>.|TRBV11-2|16|.|TRBJ2-2
CASRLLPGANTGELFF
TGTGCCAGCAGGCTCCTCCCGGGCGCGAACACCGGGGAGCTGTTTTTT
>.|TRBV12-3/TRBV12-4|13|.|TRBJ2-4
CASSTDFGNIQYF
TGTGCCAGCAGTACGGACTTCGGGAACATTCAGTACTTC
>.|TRBV6-1|13|TRBD1|TRBJ1-2
CASSWGTGVGYTF
TGTGCCAGCAGTTGGGGGACAGGGGTTGGCTACACCTTC
>.|TRBV18|16|TRBD2|TRBJ2-6
CASSPSGGSGANVLTF
TGTGCCAGCTCACCATCGGGAGGTTCTGGGGCCAACGTCCTGACTTTC
>.|TRBV5-4|16|.|TRBJ1-4
CASSTRTYGRGEKLFF
TGTGCCAGCAGCACAAGGACTTATGGGCGAGGTGAAAAACTGTTTTTT
>.|TRBV15|15|.|TRBJ2-7
CATSRGGTNSYEQYF
TGTGCCACCAGCAGAGGTGGGACAAACTCCTACGAGCAGTACTTC
>once|TRBV27|18|TRBD1|TRBJ1-4
CASSLEGQGSRTNEKLFF
TGTGCCAGCAGTTTAGAGGGACAGGGGTCTCGAACTAATGAAAAACTGTTTTTT
>.|TRBV28|16|.|TRBJ2-4
CASSNRDGGAKNIQYF
TGTGCCAGCAGTAACCGGGACGGTGGGGCCAAAAACATTCAGTACTTC
>.|TRBV18|15|TRBD2|TRBJ2-1
CASSLGLAGENEQFF
TGTGCCAGCTCACTCGGACTAGCGGGAGAGAATGAGCAGTTCTTC
>.|TRBV4-2|13|.|TRBJ2-7
CASSQLDSYEQYF
TGTGCCAGCAGCCAATTGGACTCCTACGAGCAGTACTTC
>.|TRBV11-2|15|.|TRBJ1-2
CASSSPRGRSYGYTF
TGTGCCAGCAGCTCCCCCAGAGGACGGAGCTATGGCTACACCTTC
>.|TRBV29-1|13|.|TRBJ2-5
CSVEGTVQETQYF
TGCAGCGTTGAAGGGACGGTCCAAGAGACCCAGTACTTC
>.|TRBV7-7|15|TRBD2|TRBJ2-1
CASSKLAEVYNEQFF
TGTGCTAGCAGCAAACTAGCGGAGGTCTACAATGAGCAGTTCTTC
>.|TRBV12-3/TRBV12-4|13|.|TRBJ1-3
CASSLRGGNTIYF
TGTGCCAGCAGTTTGCGGGGTGGAAACACCATATATTTT